This T cell receptor beta chain came from a study of shared clonotypes between healthy human individuals (dated by TCRdb to the early 2020s). Turning to the overall study: The cohort comprised a couple of women and three men aged 18 to 49 years. For each donor, CD4 naive and CD4 memory were each given three plates, CD8 naive was given two plates, and CD8 memory was given one plate. The study deeply sequenced blood TCR repertoires of several healthy adults to estimate repertoire size and the extent of clonotype sharing between individuals. Libraries were prepared and TCR repertoires were sequenced by different laboratories using diverse techniques, in order to increase sequencing depth and limit assay-specific biases. Per donor, leukapheresis produced somewhere between about 0.94 and 9.5 billion PBMCs. Summary of the overall study and its limitations: Even with the large sequencing depth, rarefaction of the sorted-subset datasets indicated that sequencing was incomplete. Approximately 5% of naive CD4, roughly 3.6% of naive CD8, roughly 2.5% of memory CD4, and about 0.4% of memory CD8 clonotypes were shared across several donors. Because the study included a small number of donors, the genetic and exposure-history diversity represented was limited. Naive subsets generally had larger estimated clonotype richness than memory subsets. Sampling was limited to blood, and TCR repertoires in tissue likely differ from TCR repertoires in blood. Based on pairwise subsampling, the degree of clonotype sharing among donors was expected to be affected by sequencing depth. Compared with non-shared clonotypes, clonotypes shared by all four sorted-subset donors had higher generation probabilities.

Using the deep immunoSEQ assay, TCR CDR3 regions were amplified from genomic DNA by multiplex PCR. For each cell subset, the extracted genomic DNA was distributed evenly across all wells of several immunoSEQ 96-well plates, and each plate served as one replicate. For sorted subsets, roughly 200 ng of genomic DNA, equivalent to 30,000 or so T cell genomes, went into each replicate PCR. Purified libraries were measured with a Qubit 3.0 fluorometer, size-checked on a Bioanalyzer 2100, and measured again with the KAPA Library Quantification kit. Every immunoSEQ 96-well plate was sequenced on a dedicated single-read 150-cycle Illumina NextSeq 550 flow cell. The authors' pipeline ran thus. The immunoSEQ output contained only junctional sequences without quality scores, so filtering could not match that applied to full-length reads. Sequences were annotated with PyIR, a Python wrapper for IgBLAST v1.9, and V/J genes and CDR3 were assigned using IMGT germline references. Reads with weak V/J assignments (E-value above 1e-6), missing CDR3, stop codons, out-of-frame junctions, or ambiguous translated residues were removed. V3J clonotypes were defined as sequences sharing the same inferred V gene, J gene, and CDR3 amino acid sequence. Percentage overlap between repertoires was calculated by dividing the number of shared unique clonotypes by the size of the smaller repertoire. Three approaches were used to assess repertoire richness: RTK rarefaction, the Chao1 estimator, and Recon v2.1 estimates of unobserved clonotypes. Generation probabilities for all TCRbeta clonotypes obtained by the gDNA method from a handful of donors were computed using OLGA. TCRdb mirrors the immuneACCESS table, restricted to in-frame sequences. Some clones are absent from its copies; in checked studies, under half trace to an unresolved V gene, and the reason for the others is unknown. V, J and clone size were drawn from that table, and D and trimming were deduced from the DNA. Here the sample has 950,000 to 1,100,000 clones; about 76% occur a single time. Clones ranked in the top ten supply about 1.5% of the sample.

In regard to this clone: This clone's antigen is unknown. Per-base qualities were not stored, and no clone one base away is much larger.

The donors were healthy, HIV-negative adults who had no recently reported acute infections or vaccinations. Every donor was a Caucasian adult living in Nashville, Tennessee, USA. CD4+ T cells were enriched by magnetic negative selection; naive cells were then positively selected on CD45RA, and the negative fraction formed the memory subset. Blood was collected by leukapheresis, and PBMCs were isolated by Ficoll-Histopaque density gradient centrifugation and then cryopreserved in liquid nitrogen vapor phase. Analytical flow cytometry was used to check the purity and quantity of every magnetically sorted T cell population. Genomic DNA was isolated from every sorted fraction and measured by UV absorbance on a Nanodrop 2000c. The CDR3 goes from the cysteine to the phenylalanine over 14 residues. Only the CDR3 part of the read is kept: 42 bases, read in frame from the first base. V and J lose 0 bases and 0 bases, and a span of 5 bases separates them.

The TCR originated in a man in his late teens or twenties in good health. The receptor chain draws on TRBV5-3 and TRBJ2-3; the D gene is unclear. TRBV5-3 is classed as an ORF, of uncertain function. Material: memory CD4+ T cells sorted from blood. The intended sense of this specimen's cell subset or site label: CD45RA-negative fraction. Here the CDR3 is given as CARSLEFSTDTQYF. The bases are TGTGCCAGAAGCTTGGAATTTAGCACAGATACGCAGTATTTT.